This T cell receptor (beta chain) was retrieved from a study of neurological immune-mediated disorders. Findings and caveats of the study: The greatest TCR clonal expansion occurred in HTLV-1-associated myelopathy and the least in multiple sclerosis, which fell below healthy controls.

This sample's time point: longitudinal time-point 1 (baseline). Many counts were recorded for this clonotype. Its antigen is still unknown. The V end lost 1 base, the J end lost 3 bases, and 14 bases lay between the germline ends. The germline CDR1 and CDR2 sequences are SGHRS and YFSETQ. The CDR3 is 16 amino acids. The making of cDNA relied on 5'RACE with 10-nucleotide random UMIs. TCRdb analysed the 5' RACE reads with MiXCR anew, one entry per CDR3 protein. The table includes some 60,000 distinct CDR3 sequences, approximately 12% detected once. The specimen sequenced was PBMCs. This clonotype was sampled from a male donor with HTLV-1-associated myelopathy (HAM/TSP). The chain is built from TRBV5-1 and TRBJ2-1, with D tentatively TRBD1 (6 bases). The CDR3, as DNA: TGCGCCAGCAGCTTGTCCCCCCAGGGGAGCTACAATGAGCAGTTCTTC. Its protein product is CASSLSPQGSYNEQFF. Full variable domain (outside the CDR3, taken from reference TRBV5-1 and TRBJ2-1): KAGVTQTPRYLIKTRGQQVTLSCSPISGHRSVSWYQQTPGQGLQFLFEYFSETQRNKGNFPGRFSGRQFSNSRSEMNVSTLELGDSALYLCASSLSPQGSYNEQFFGPGTRLTVL.